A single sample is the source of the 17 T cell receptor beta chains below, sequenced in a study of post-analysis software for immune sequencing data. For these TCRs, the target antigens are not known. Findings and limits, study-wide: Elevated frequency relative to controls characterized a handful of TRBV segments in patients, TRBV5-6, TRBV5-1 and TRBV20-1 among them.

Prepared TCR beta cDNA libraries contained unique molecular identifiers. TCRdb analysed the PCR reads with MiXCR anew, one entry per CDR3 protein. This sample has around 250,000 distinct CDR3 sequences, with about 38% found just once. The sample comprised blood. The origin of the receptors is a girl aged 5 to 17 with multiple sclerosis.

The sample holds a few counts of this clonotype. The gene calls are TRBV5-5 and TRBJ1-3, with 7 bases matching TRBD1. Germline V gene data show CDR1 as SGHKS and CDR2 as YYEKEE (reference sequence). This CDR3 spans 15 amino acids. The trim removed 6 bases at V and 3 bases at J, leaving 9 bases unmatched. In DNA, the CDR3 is TGTGCCAGCACCAGAGGGGGCGCGAATGGAAACACCATATATTTT. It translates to CASTRGGANGNTIYF. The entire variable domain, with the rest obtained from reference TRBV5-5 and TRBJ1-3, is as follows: DAGVTQSPTHLIKTRGQQVTLRCSPISGHKSVSWYQQVLGQGPQFIFQYYEKEERGRGNFPDRFSARQFPNYSSELNVNALLLGDSALYLCASTRGGANGNTIYFGEGSWLTVV.

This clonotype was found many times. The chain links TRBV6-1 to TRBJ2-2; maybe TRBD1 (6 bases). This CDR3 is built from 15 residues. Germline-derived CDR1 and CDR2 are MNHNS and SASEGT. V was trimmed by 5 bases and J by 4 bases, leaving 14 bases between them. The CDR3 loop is CASSIDKGGTGELFF. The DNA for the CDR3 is TGTGCCAGCAGTATCGACAAAGGGGGCACCGGGGAGCTGTTTTTT.

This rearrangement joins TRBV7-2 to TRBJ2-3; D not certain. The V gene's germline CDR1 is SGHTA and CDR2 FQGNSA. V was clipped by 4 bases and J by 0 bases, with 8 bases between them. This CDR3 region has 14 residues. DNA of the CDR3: TGTGCCAGCAGCTCATTACCTAGCACAGATACGCAGTATTTT. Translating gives CASSSLPSTDTQYF.

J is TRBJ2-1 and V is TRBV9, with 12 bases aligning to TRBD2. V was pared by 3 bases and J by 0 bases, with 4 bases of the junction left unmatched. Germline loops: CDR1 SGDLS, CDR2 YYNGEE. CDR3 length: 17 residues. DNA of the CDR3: TGTGCCAGCAGCGGACTAGCGGGAGTAAGCTCCTACAATGAGCAGTTCTTC. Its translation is CASSGLAGVSSYNEQFF.

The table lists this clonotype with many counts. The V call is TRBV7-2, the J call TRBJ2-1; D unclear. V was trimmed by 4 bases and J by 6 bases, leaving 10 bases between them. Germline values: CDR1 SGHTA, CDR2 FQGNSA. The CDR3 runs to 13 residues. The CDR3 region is CASSSGPPNEQFF. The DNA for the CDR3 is TGTGCCAGCAGCTCAGGTCCACCCAATGAGCAGTTCTTC.

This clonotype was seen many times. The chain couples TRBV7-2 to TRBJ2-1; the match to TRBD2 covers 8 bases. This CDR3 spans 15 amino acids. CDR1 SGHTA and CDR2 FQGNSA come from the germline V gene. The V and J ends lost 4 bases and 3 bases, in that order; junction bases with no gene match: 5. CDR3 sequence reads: CASSSTSAFYNEQFF. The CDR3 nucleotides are TGTGCCAGCAGCTCGACTAGCGCGTTCTACAATGAGCAGTTCTTC.

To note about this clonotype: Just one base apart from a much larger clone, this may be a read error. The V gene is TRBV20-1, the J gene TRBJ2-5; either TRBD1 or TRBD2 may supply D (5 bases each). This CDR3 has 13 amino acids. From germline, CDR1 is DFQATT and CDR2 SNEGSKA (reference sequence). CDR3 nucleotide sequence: TGCAGTGCCGGGACCCTAGGGCGAGAGACCCGGTACTTC. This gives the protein CSAGTLGRETRYF.

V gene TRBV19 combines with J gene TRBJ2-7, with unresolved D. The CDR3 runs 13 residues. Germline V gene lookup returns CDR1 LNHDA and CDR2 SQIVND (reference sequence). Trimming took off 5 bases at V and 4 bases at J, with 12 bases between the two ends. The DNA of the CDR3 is TGTGCCAGTAGTCCTGGAGTCGGTTACGAGCAGTACTTC. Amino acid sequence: CASSPGVGYEQYF. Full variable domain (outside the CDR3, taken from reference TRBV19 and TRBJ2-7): DGGITQSPKYLFRKEGQNVTLSCEQNLNHDAMYWYRQDPGQGLRLIYYSQIVNDFQKGDIAEGYSVSREKKESFPLTVTSAQKNPTAFYLCASSPGVGYEQYFGPGTRLTVT.

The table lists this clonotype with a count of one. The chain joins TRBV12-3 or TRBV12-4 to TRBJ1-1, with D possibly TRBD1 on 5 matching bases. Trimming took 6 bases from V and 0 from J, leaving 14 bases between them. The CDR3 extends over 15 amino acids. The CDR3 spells CASRILGRLNTEAFF. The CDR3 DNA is TGTGCCAGCAGAATCCTGGGACGGCTGAACACTGAAGCTTTCTTT.

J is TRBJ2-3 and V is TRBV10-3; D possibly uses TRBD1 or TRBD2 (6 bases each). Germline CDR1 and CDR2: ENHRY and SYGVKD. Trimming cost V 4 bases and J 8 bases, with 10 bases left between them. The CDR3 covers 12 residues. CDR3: CAISGGAGTQYF. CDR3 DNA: TGTGCCATCAGTGGGGGGGCGGGTACGCAGTATTTT.

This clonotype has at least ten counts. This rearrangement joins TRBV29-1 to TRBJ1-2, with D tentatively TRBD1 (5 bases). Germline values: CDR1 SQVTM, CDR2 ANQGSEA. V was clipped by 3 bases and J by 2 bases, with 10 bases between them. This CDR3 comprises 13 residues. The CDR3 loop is CSVEGVANYGYTF. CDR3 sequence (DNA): TGCAGCGTTGAGGGGGTGGCAAACTATGGCTACACCTTC.

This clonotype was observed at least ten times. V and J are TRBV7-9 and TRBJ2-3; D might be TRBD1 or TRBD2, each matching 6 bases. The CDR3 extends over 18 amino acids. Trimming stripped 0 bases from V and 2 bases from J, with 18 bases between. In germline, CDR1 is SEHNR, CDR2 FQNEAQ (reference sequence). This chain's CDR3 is CASSLARAGGPHTDTQYF. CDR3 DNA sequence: TGTGCCAGCAGCTTAGCGCGCGCCGGGGGCCCACACACAGATACGCAGTATTTT.

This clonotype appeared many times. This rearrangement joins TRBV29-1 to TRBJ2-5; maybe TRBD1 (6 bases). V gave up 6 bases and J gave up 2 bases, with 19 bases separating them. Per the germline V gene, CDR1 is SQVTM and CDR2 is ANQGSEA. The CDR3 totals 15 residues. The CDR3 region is CSVEHIDRPQETQYF. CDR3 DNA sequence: TGCAGCGTGGAACATATAGACAGGCCACAAGAGACCCAGTACTTC.

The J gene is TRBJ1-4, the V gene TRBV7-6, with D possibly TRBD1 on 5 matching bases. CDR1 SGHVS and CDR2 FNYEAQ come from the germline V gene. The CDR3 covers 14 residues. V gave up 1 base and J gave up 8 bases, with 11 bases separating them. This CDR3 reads CASSLVDSKEKLFF. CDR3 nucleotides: TGTGCCAGCAGCTTAGTCGACAGTAAAGAAAAACTGTTTTTT.

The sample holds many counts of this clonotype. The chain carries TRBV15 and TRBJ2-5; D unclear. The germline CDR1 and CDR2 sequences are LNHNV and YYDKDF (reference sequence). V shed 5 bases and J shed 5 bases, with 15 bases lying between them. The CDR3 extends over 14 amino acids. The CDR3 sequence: CATSVEGNVETQYF. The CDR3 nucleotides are TGTGCCACCAGCGTCGAAGGTAACGTCGAGACCCAGTACTTC.

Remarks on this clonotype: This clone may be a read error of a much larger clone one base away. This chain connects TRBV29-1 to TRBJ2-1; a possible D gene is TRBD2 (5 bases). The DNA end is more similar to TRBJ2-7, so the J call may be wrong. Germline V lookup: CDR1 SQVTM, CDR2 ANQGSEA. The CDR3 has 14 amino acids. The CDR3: CSVGIGGSYNEQYF. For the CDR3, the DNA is TGCAGCGTGGGCATAGGAGGATCCTACAATGAGCAGTACTTC.

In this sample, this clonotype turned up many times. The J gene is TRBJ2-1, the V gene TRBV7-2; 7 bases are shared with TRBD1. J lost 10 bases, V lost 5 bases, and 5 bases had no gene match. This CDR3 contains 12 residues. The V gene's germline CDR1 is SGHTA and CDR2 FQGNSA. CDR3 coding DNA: TGTGCCAGCAGCCCGACAGGGAGAGAGCAGTTCTTC. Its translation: CASSPTGREQFF.